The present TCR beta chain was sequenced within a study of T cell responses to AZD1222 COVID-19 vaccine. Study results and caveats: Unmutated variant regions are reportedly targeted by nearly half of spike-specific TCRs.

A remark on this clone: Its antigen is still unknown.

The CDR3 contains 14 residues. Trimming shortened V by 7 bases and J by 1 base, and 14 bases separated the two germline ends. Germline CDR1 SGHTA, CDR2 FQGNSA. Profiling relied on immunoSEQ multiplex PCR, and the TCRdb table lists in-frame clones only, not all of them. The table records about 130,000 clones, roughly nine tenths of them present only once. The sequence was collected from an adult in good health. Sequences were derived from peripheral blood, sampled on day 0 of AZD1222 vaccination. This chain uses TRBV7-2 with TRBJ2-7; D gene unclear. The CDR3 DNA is TGTGCCAGCAACATTGGGCTGGCGTCCTACGAGCAGTACTTC. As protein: CASNIGLASYEQYF.